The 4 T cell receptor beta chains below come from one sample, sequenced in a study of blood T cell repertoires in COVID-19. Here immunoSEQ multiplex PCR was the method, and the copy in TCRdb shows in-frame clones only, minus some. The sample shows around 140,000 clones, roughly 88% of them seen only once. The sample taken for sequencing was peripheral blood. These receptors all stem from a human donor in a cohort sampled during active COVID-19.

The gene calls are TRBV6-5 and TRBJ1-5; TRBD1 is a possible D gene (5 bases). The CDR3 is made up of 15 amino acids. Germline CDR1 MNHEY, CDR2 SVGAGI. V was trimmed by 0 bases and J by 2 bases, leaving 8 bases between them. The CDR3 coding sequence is TGTGCCAGCAGTTACTCGGGGGAGGGCAATCAGCCCCAGCATTTT. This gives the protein CASSYSGEGNQPQHF.

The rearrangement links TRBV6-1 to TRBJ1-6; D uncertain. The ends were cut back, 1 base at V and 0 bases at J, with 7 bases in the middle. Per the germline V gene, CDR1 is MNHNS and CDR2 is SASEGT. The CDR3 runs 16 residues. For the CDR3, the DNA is TGTGCCAGCAGTGAAGAGGAGAGCTCCTATAATTCACCCCTCCACTTT. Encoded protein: CASSEEESSYNSPLHF.

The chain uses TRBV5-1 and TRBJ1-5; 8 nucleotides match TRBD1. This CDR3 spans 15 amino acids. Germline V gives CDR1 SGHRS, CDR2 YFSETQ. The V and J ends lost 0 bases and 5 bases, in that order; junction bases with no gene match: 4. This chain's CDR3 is CASSLAPGGDQPQHF. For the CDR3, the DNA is TGCGCCAGCAGCTTGGCCCCAGGGGGCGATCAGCCCCAGCATTTT.

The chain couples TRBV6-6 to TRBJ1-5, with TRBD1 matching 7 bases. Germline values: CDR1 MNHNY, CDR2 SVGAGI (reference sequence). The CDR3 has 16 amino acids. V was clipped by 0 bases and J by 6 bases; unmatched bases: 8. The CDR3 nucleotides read TGTGCCAGCAGTTACTCGGGACAGAGAAAGGGTCAGCCCCAGCATTTT. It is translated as CASSYSGQRKGQPQHF.